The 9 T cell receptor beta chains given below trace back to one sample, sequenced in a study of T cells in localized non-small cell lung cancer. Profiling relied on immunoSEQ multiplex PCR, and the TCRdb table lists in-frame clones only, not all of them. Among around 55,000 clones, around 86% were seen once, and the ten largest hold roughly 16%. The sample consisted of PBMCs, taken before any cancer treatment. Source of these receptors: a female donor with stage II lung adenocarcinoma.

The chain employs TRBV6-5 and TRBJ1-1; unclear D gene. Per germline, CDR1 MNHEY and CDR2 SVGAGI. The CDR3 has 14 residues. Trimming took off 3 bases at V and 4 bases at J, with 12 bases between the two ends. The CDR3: CASSYFRVGTEAFF. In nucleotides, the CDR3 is TGTGCCAGCAGTTATTTCCGGGTCGGCACTGAAGCTTTCTTT.

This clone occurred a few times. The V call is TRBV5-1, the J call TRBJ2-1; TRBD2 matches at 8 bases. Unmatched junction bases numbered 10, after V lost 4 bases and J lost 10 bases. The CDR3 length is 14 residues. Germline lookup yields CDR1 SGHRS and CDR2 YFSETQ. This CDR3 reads CASSITGSGGEQFF. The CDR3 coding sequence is TGCGCCAGCAGCATCACCGGGAGCGGGGGCGAGCAGTTCTTC.

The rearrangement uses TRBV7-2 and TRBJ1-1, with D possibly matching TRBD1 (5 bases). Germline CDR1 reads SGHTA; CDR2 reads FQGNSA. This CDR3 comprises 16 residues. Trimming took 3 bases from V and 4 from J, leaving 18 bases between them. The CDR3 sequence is CASSFRNRLTGTEAFF. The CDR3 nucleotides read TGTGCCAGCAGCTTTCGGAACAGGTTAACGGGCACTGAAGCTTTCTTT.

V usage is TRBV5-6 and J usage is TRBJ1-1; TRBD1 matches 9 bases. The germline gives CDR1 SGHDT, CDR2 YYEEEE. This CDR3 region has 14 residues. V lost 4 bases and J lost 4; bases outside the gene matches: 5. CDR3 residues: CASSPGTGLTEAFF. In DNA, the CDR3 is TGTGCCAGCAGCCCGGGGACAGGGCTCACTGAAGCTTTCTTT.

CDR3 loop: CASSFPQAIGYTF. In DNA form, the CDR3 reads TGTGCCAGCAGCTTCCCGCAGGCGATAGGCTACACCTTC. The rearrangement joins TRBV7-9 to TRBJ1-2; no firm D call. Looked up from germline, CDR1 is SEHNR and CDR2 is FQNEAQ (reference sequence). CDR3 length equals 13 residues. The V gene lost 3 bases and the J gene lost 8 bases, with 13 bases spanning the gap.

The DNA of the CDR3 is TGCGCCAGCAGTCAAGTCTCGGGTGGCTACACCTTC. It translates to CASSQVSGGYTF. The V gene is TRBV23-1, the J gene TRBJ1-2, with unresolved D. TRBV23-1 is designated an ORF whose function remains uncertain. The CDR3 loop spans 12 amino acids. The V gene lost 2 bases and the J gene lost 7 bases, with 8 bases spanning the gap.

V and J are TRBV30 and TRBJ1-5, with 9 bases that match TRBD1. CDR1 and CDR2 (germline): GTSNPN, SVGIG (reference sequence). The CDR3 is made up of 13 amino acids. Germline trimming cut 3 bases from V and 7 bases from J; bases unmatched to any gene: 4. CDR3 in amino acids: CAWSGTGTQPQHF. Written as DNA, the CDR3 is TGTGCCTGGAGCGGGACAGGGACCCAGCCCCAGCATTTT.

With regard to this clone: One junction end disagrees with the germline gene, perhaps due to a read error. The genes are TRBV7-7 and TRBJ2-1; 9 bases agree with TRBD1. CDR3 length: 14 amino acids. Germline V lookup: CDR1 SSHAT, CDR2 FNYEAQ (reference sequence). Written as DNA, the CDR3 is TGTGCTAGCAGCTTGGGGACAGGGCTGGATGAGCAGTTCTTC. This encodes CASSLGTGLDEQFF.

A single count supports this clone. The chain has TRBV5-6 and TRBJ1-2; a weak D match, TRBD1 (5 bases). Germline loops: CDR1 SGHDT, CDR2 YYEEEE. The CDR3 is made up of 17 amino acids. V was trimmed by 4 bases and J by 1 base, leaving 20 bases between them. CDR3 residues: CASSTIPGPLINYGYTF. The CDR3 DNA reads TGTGCCAGCAGCACCATACCGGGACCGCTTATTAACTATGGCTACACCTTC.